These T cell receptor beta chains were read from a single sample in a study of cytotoxic CD8 clonotypes in ibrutinib-treated CLL. The protocol was immunoSEQ multiplex PCR, while the TCRdb copy is restricted to in-frame clones and leaves out a portion. The sample shows approximately 280,000 clones, roughly 76% of them seen only once. Sequencing was performed on PBMCs, taken at disease progression, from a patient treated with ibrutinib. Receptors were obtained from a human donor with chronic lymphocytic leukemia. CDR3s leave out the opening cysteine and the closing phenylalanine or tryptophan.

V,CDR3
TRBV27,ASSLLGGRGYT
TRBV4-2,ASSPARVGYTEAF
TRBV7-9,ASSLGLETLAGGQETQY
TRBV4-3,ASSPGTGGPYEQY
TRBV19,ASSISPIMGSSYNEQF
TRBV27,ASSFGRGGADTQY
TRBV23-1,ASSQVWTA
TRBV29-1,SVVGGSTYEQY
TRBV7-9,ASSTSVSYEQY
TRBV6-1,ASTVDPPSTQY
TRBV5-5,ASRLGGPATGELF
TRBV6-1,ASRGGADNEQF
TRBV4-1,ASSHRRVHTDTQY
TRBV5-6,ASSPRTPYNEQF
TRBV2,ASSRQGALYTIY